This T cell receptor (beta chain) was found in a study of Graves' ophthalmopathy and Graves' hyperthyroidism. Findings and limits, study-wide: Blood also held most thyroid clonotypes expanded above 0.001 frequency.

This clonotype showed up many times. The antigen remains unidentified. Stable hyperthyroidism denotes an absence of ophthalmopathy throughout 18 months of follow-up. Certain patients were not enrolled. These were patients with other autoimmune diseases, uncontrolled infections, pregnancy or lactation. Germline V gene lookup returns CDR1 SGHNT and CDR2 YENEEA. Trimming took 1 base from V and 5 from J, leaving 17 bases between them. The CDR3 length is 17 residues. The authors amplified TCR beta CDR3 regions, and they did so from RNA transcripts for repertoire sequencing. After a first-round RT-PCR with HTBI primers, a second-round multiplex PCR was run. Via MiXCR, TCRdb re-called the multiplex PCR reads, giving one row per CDR3 protein. The table has about 370,000 distinct CDR3 sequences, about a sixth seen once.

This TCR derives from an adult woman with stable Graves' hyperthyroidism. This sequence joins TRBV11-3 and TRBJ2-2; the D gene is possibly TRBD2 (6 bases). Sequencing used peripheral blood. This chain's CDR3 is CASSLVRGLGRTGELFF. The CDR3, as DNA: TGTGCCAGCAGCTTAGTGAGGGGCCTAGGGAGGACCGGGGAGCTGTTTTTT.